Sequencing of this T cell receptor (beta chain) was carried out in a study of Graves' ophthalmopathy and Graves' hyperthyroidism. In the study overall: No progression to ophthalmopathy over 18 months defined stable hyperthyroidism.

The diagnostic workup employed clinical symptoms, serum thyroxine, TRAb, thyroid ultrasound and orbital computed tomography. RNA transcripts provided the template for amplifying TCR beta CDR3 regions. Amplification began with first-round RT-PCR using HTBI primers, then second-round multiplex PCR was performed. TCRdb itself ran the multiplex PCR reads through MiXCR, one entry per CDR3 protein. The sample holds over a million distinct CDR3 sequences, approximately 35% seen once. To note about this clonotype: The antigen remains unidentified.

Study results and limitations: Most clonotypes expanded in thyroid above 0.001 frequency were present in blood too.

The CDR3 runs to 14 residues. Germline V lookup: CDR1 MNHEY, CDR2 SVGEGT. The V end lost 5 bases, the J end lost 4 bases, and 14 bases lay between the germline ends. Sample: peripheral blood or thyroid tissue (not recorded which). The receptor's source is an adult man with Graves' hyperthyroidism. V gene TRBV6-2 or TRBV6-3 combines with J gene TRBJ2-5; D might be TRBD1 (5 bases). CDR3 sequence: CASSRTPTTETQYF. The CDR3 bases are TGTGCCAGCAGTAGGACACCTACCACAGAGACCCAGTACTTC.